This passage covers 29 T cell receptor beta chains from one sample sequenced in a study of T cell responses to AZD1222 COVID-19 vaccine (dated by TCRdb to the early 2020s). Library creation used the immunoSEQ multiplex PCR assay. Here the immuneACCESS table is served through TCRdb, limited to in-frame sequences with V and J called. Missing clones are a known gap in these copies; in checked studies unresolved V genes cover under half, and the rest lacks a known reason. This sample holds more than 95,000 clones; around nine tenths were observed only once. The biggest ten clones account for roughly 3.3% of the sample. Interpreted using the paper, the time point label stands for: about 28 days (+/-7) after the second vaccine dose. The sample's treatment or condition label, in plain terms: meningococcal conjugate vaccine given as trial control. Source: peripheral blood, taken 28 days after the second dose of the MenACWY control vaccine. These receptors were obtained from an adult who received the MenACWY meningococcal vaccine as a control.

The rearrangement links TRBV21-1 to TRBJ2-5. TRBV21-1 is recorded as a pseudogene. The CDR3 totals 15 residues. The CDR3 here is CASSKGNRLQETQYF. The DNA of the CDR3 is TGTGCCAGCAGCAAAGGGAATCGCCTCCAAGAGACCCAGTACTTC.

J is TRBJ1-5 and V is TRBV11-3; D might be TRBD1 (5 bases). Trimming took off 1 base at V and 4 bases at J, with 11 bases between the two ends. Germline values: CDR1 SGHNT, CDR2 YENEEA. This CDR3 contains 15 residues. CDR3 in DNA: TGTGCCAGCAGCTTAGGGGGGAGTTGGAATCAGCCCCAGCATTTT. Translating gives CASSLGGSWNQPQHF.

The chain employs TRBV7-3 and TRBJ2-2, with 7 bases aligning to TRBD2. In germline, CDR1 is SGHTA, CDR2 FQGTGA. The CDR3 runs to 15 residues. The J segment lost 3 bases and the V segment lost 2 bases, leaving 3 bases of the junction unmatched. CDR3 loop: CASSLGGGYTGELFF. Written as DNA, the CDR3 is TGTGCCAGCAGCTTAGGCGGGGGATACACCGGGGAGCTGTTTTTT.

CDR3 in DNA: TGTGCCAGCAGCCAGACAGGGGGGTCTAGTGGTGAGCAGTTCTTC. Translated: CASSQTGGSSGEQFF. The genes are TRBV7-2 and TRBJ2-1; TRBD1 aligns across 9 bases. CDR3 length equals 15 residues. With 5 bases clipped from V and 9 bases from J, the junction kept 11 bases outside the gene matches. Germline V gene sequence: CDR1 SGHTA, CDR2 FQGNSA.

The chain couples TRBV14 to TRBJ1-1, with unresolved D. Trimming took off 4 bases at V and 0 bases at J, with 9 bases between the two ends. From germline, CDR1 is SGHDN and CDR2 FVKESK. This CDR3 spans 14 amino acids. CDR3 DNA: TGTGCCAGCAGCCGGAGCGGGATGAACACTGAAGCTTTCTTT. Protein sequence: CASSRSGMNTEAFF.

The chain recombines TRBV15 with TRBJ1-1; D possibly corresponds to TRBD1 (5 bases). The V end was cut by 1 base, the J end by 2 bases, with 11 bases between. CDR3 length: 15 residues. Germline CDR1 is LNHNV and CDR2 is YYDKDF (reference sequence). CDR3 in amino acids: CATSRGGTANTEAFF. CDR3 DNA sequence: TGTGCCACCAGCAGAGGAGGGACGGCTAACACTGAAGCTTTCTTT.

This clone was counted only a few times. Written as DNA, the CDR3 is TGTGCCAGCAGCGCTCCTCACAGGAACACTGAAGCTTTCTTT. Encoded protein: CASSAPHRNTEAFF. The chain uses TRBV9 and TRBJ1-1; D is uncertain. CDR3 length equals 14 residues. V was cut by 3 bases and J by 1 base, with 10 bases left in between. Germline CDR1 and CDR2: SGDLS and YYNGEE.

This chain connects TRBV5-4 to TRBJ2-7, with 7 bases lining up with TRBD1. Losses at the gene ends were 0 bases for V and 3 bases for J; bases not matched to a gene: 6. This CDR3 spans 15 amino acids. The germline V gene encodes CDR1 SGHNT and CDR2 YYREEE (reference sequence). The CDR3 spells CASSLAKGASYEQYF. CDR3 nucleotides: TGTGCCAGCAGCTTGGCCAAGGGGGCTAGCTACGAGCAGTACTTC.

V and J are TRBV19 and TRBJ2-7; D unclear. V was shortened by 0 bases and J by 2 bases, with 11 bases between the two germline ends. Germline V gene lookup returns CDR1 LNHDA and CDR2 SQIVND (reference sequence). CDR3 length: 15 amino acids. The CDR3 loop is CASSIDGRATYEQYF. In DNA, the CDR3 is TGTGCCAGTAGTATAGACGGAAGGGCAACCTACGAGCAGTACTTC.

The chain joins TRBV6-2 or TRBV6-3 to TRBJ2-1, with D uncertain. V lost 3 bases to trimming and J lost 0 bases, with 9 bases between them. The CDR3 has 15 residues. Germline V gives CDR1 MNHEY, CDR2 SVGEGT. The CDR3 protein is CASSYNPSSYNEQFF. The CDR3 nucleotides read TGTGCCAGCAGTTATAACCCCAGCTCCTACAATGAGCAGTTCTTC.

The V and J genes are TRBV9 and TRBJ2-5, with D maybe TRBD2 (6 bases). The CDR3 length is 14 residues. The V gene's germline CDR1 is SGDLS and CDR2 YYNGEE. V was trimmed by 3 bases and J by 5 bases, leaving 14 bases between them. Written as DNA, the CDR3 is TGTGCCAGCAGCGGAACTAGCCGCGGGGAGACCCAGTACTTC. Residues: CASSGTSRGETQYF.

The chain joins TRBV7-2 to TRBJ2-2, with a possible D match to TRBD1 (6 bases). This CDR3 comprises 16 residues. Trimming removed 5 bases at V and 2 bases at J, with 15 bases between. Germline V gene lookup returns CDR1 SGHTA and CDR2 FQGNSA. The CDR3: CASSDRQAINTGELFF. Written as DNA, the CDR3 is TGTGCCAGCAGCGACCGACAGGCCATAAACACCGGGGAGCTGTTTTTT.

The chain links TRBV5-4 to TRBJ2-3, with D possibly TRBD2 on 5 matching bases. V lost 0 bases and J 0 bases, leaving 11 bases between the germline ends. There are 16 residues in the CDR3. Germline V gene data show CDR1 as SGHNT and CDR2 as YYREEE (reference sequence). CDR3 protein: CASSLGGDSSTDTQYF. The CDR3 region has the DNA TGTGCCAGCAGCTTGGGGGGAGATAGTAGCACAGATACGCAGTATTTT.

This clone was counted between two and nine times. The J gene is TRBJ1-6, the V gene TRBV7-3; maybe TRBD1 (5 bases). Germline CDR1 is SGHTA and CDR2 is FQGTGA. The V end lost 5 bases, the J end lost 7 bases, and 18 bases lay between the germline ends. This CDR3 is built from 16 residues. In DNA form, the CDR3 reads TGTGCCAGCAGCCTCCGGCCAGGGAAACGGAATTCACCCCTCCACTTT. It translates to CASSLRPGKRNSPLHF.

The V gene is TRBV24-1, the J gene TRBJ2-2; 10 nucleotides match TRBD2. V dropped 3 bases and J dropped 0; count of bases not matched to a gene: 9. The CDR3 spans 19 residues. The V gene's germline CDR1 is KGHDR and CDR2 SFDVKD. The CDR3 here is CATSDPSGTSVANTGELFF. CDR3 bases: TGTGCCACCAGTGATCCCTCCGGGACTAGCGTAGCGAACACCGGGGAGCTGTTTTTT.

The rearrangement joins TRBV24-1 to TRBJ1-2, with 10 bases matching TRBD1. Unmatched junction bases numbered 3, after V lost 5 bases and J lost 7 bases. CDR1 is KGHDR and CDR2 is SFDVKD in the germline V gene. This CDR3 contains 13 residues. The CDR3 loop is CATSADRGSGYTF. Here the CDR3 DNA reads TGTGCCACCAGTGCGGACAGGGGGTCTGGCTACACCTTC.

This chain joins TRBV29-1 and TRBJ2-3; 8 bases map to TRBD2. CDR3 size: 16 residues. Germline trimming cut 6 bases from V and 2 bases from J; bases unmatched to any gene: 13. CDR1 is SQVTM, CDR2 ANQGSEA, per germline. CDR3 loop: CSVQTVAGGNTDTQYF. The CDR3 region has the DNA TGCAGCGTCCAAACCGTTGCGGGGGGAAACACAGATACGCAGTATTTT.

The gene calls are TRBV7-9 and TRBJ1-1, with D possibly TRBD1 on 6 matching bases. Trimming removed 0 bases at V and 7 bases at J, with 12 bases between. Per germline, CDR1 SEHNR and CDR2 FQNEAQ (reference sequence). The CDR3 has 14 amino acids. CDR3 sequence (DNA): TGTGCCAGCAGCTTAGCGGGGGGCTTTGGTGAAGCTTTCTTT. Translating it yields CASSLAGGFGEAFF.

Details on this clone: The sample holds other DNA sequences that translate to the same CDR3. J is TRBJ1-5 and V is TRBV2; D possibly corresponds to TRBD1 (5 bases). V was shortened by 5 bases and J by 4 bases, with 12 bases between the two germline ends. The germline gives CDR1 SNHLY, CDR2 FYNNEI. The CDR3 covers 14 residues. CDR3 in amino acids: CASSPQGGNQPQHF. Written as DNA, the CDR3 is TGTGCCAGCAGTCCCCAGGGAGGGAATCAGCCCCAGCATTTT.

V and J are TRBV3-1 (or the pseudogene TRBV3-2) and TRBJ1-2; TRBD1 is a possible D gene (5 bases). Trimming cost V 4 bases and J 4 bases, with 16 bases left between them. The CDR3 spans 15 residues. Germline V gene data show CDR1 as LGHDT and CDR2 as YNNKEL (reference sequence). The CDR3 nucleotides read TGTGCCAGCAGCCTTTTCAGGGATACCATCTATGGCTACACCTTC. Its translation is CASSLFRDTIYGYTF.

The genes are TRBV7-8 and TRBJ1-6; D may be TRBD1 (5 bases). Trimming took off 7 bases at V and 0 bases at J, with 19 bases between the two ends. The germline V gene has CDR1 SGHVS and CDR2 FQNEAQ. This CDR3 has 18 amino acids. The CDR3 sequence is CASTERAGTSSYNSPLHF. The CDR3 nucleotides are TGTGCCAGCACCGAGAGGGCCGGGACTAGCTCCTATAATTCACCCCTCCACTTT.

The chain combines TRBV25-1 with TRBJ1-2; TRBD1 agrees at 7 bases. CDR1 and CDR2 from the germline V gene are MGHDK and SYGVNS. This CDR3 spans 16 amino acids. J gave up 1 base and V 0 bases, and 5 bases lay outside the gene matches. The CDR3 sequence: CASSEYPGGINYGYTF. CDR3 bases: TGTGCCAGCAGTGAATATCCAGGGGGGATTAACTATGGCTACACCTTC.

This clone was detected only a few times. The chain joins TRBV2 to TRBJ1-1, with a weak D call TRBD1 (6 bases). Looked up from germline, CDR1 is SNHLY and CDR2 is FYNNEI. Trimming left V 8 bases short and J 0 bases short, with 16 bases between. This CDR3 is built from 15 residues. The CDR3 nucleotides are TGTGCCAGCGTGGGGGGGCTTCTCATGAACACTGAAGCTTTCTTT. Encoded protein: CASVGGLLMNTEAFF.

This clone is a singleton in its sample. J is TRBJ2-7 and V is TRBV7-2; TRBD1 agrees at 10 bases. The CDR3 extends over 16 amino acids. The ends lost 5 bases at V and 2 bases at J; junction bases unmatched: 9. Germline V gives CDR1 SGHTA, CDR2 FQGNSA. The CDR3 coding sequence is TGTGCCAGCAGCCCCCCGACAGGGGGCACCCCCTACGAGCAGTACTTC. Protein: CASSPPTGGTPYEQYF.

V gene TRBV28 combines with J gene TRBJ1-5; D remains unclear. Germline lookup yields CDR1 MDHEN and CDR2 SYDVKM. V lost 5 bases and J lost 0, with 11 bases in between. The CDR3 sequence is 15 residues long. DNA for the CDR3: TGTGCCAGCAGTGATTGGAGGGTTAGCAATCAGCCCCAGCATTTT. Amino acid sequence: CASSDWRVSNQPQHF.

This chain joins TRBV5-1 and TRBJ1-1; D may be TRBD1 (5 bases). The V and J ends lost 7 bases and 1 base respectively, with 17 bases between them. The CDR3 covers 15 residues. Germline lookup yields CDR1 SGHRS and CDR2 YFSETQ. The CDR3 nucleotides are TGCGCCAGCCAACCTACGGGGGTGAGGAACACTGAAGCTTTCTTT. Amino acid sequence: CASQPTGVRNTEAFF.

The chain carries TRBV19 and TRBJ2-3; D remains unclear. The CDR3 covers 16 residues. The V end was cut by 5 bases, the J end by 1 base, with 16 bases between. The germline CDR1 and CDR2 sequences are LNHDA and SQIVND (reference sequence). The CDR3 loop is CASSLLSGIGTDTQYF. DNA for the CDR3: TGTGCCAGTAGTCTCCTTTCGGGCATAGGCACAGATACGCAGTATTTT.

V and J are TRBV5-1 and TRBJ2-1; 10 positions match TRBD1. Germline V gene lookup returns CDR1 SGHRS and CDR2 YFSETQ. V dropped 0 bases and J dropped 9; count of bases not matched to a gene: 3. This CDR3 has 14 amino acids. The CDR3 protein is CASSLEGQGTEQFF. CDR3 bases: TGCGCCAGCAGCTTGGAGGGACAGGGGACTGAGCAGTTCTTC.

The rearrangement links TRBV6-5 to TRBJ1-2, with D possibly being TRBD1 (6 bases). CDR3 length equals 15 residues. V shed 0 bases and J shed 0 bases, with 8 bases lying between them. Germline V gene data show CDR1 as MNHEY and CDR2 as SVGAGI. CDR3 bases: TGTGCCAGCAGTTACTCCAGGGGCCCTAACTATGGCTACACCTTC. Translated: CASSYSRGPNYGYTF.